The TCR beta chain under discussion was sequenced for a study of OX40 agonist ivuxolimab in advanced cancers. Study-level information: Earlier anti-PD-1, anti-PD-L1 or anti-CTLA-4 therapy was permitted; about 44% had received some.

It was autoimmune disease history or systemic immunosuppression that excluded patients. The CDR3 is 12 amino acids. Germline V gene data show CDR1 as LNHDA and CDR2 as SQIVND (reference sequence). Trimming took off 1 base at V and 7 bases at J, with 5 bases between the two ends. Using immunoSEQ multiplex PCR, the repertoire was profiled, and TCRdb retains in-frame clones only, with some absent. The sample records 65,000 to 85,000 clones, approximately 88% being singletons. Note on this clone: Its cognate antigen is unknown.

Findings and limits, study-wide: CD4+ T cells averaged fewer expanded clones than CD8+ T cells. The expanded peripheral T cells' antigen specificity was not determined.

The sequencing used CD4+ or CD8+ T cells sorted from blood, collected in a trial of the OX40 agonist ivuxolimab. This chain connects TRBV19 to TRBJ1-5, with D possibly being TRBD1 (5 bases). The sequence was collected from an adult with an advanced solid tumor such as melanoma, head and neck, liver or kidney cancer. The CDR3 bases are TGTGCCAGTAGTATAGGGGGGCAGCCCCAGCATTTT. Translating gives CASSIGGQPQHF.